This T cell receptor beta chain was captured by sequencing in a study of blood T cell repertoires in COVID-19. Method: immunoSEQ multiplex PCR; TCRdb's copy keeps in-frame clones and lacks some. There are 340,000 or so clones in the sample; 65% to 90% occur only once, and approximately 4% lies in the top ten. Per the germline V gene, CDR1 is SGHDN and CDR2 is FVKESK. The V and J ends lost 4 bases and 5 bases, in that order; junction bases with no gene match: 8. The CDR3 length is 15 residues. The V and J genes are TRBV14 and TRBJ2-5; the match to TRBD2 covers 9 bases. This TCR derives from a woman in her thirties or forties with acute COVID-19. Sequencing used PBMCs or T cells enriched from blood (not recorded which). For the CDR3, the DNA is TGTGCCAGCAGCCGCGCGGGAGGGCCGCAGGAGACCCAGTACTTC. It yields the protein CASSRAGGPQETQYF. Looking up the rest from reference TRBV14 and TRBJ2-5 gives the full variable domain: EAGVTQFPSHSVIEKGQTVTLRCDPISGHDNLYWYRRVMGKEIKFLLHFVKESKQDESGMPNNRFLAERTGGTYSTLKVQPAELEDSGVYFCASSRAGGPQETQYFGPGTRLLVL.